The source of this T cell receptor beta chain is a study of post-analysis software for immune sequencing data. Study-level results: Multiple sclerosis patients showed significantly lower normalized Chao1 diversity than controls did. A handful of TRBV segments (TRBV5-6, TRBV5-1 and TRBV20-1 among them) occurred more frequently in patients than in controls.

Details on this clonotype: Antigen: not known.

Carried by the TCR beta cDNA libraries were unique molecular identifiers. TCRdb re-derived calls from the PCR reads in MiXCR, one entry per CDR3 protein. The sample has hundreds of thousands of distinct CDR3 sequences, over 35% seen once. V lost 2 bases and J lost 0; bases outside the gene matches: 13. CDR1 and CDR2 (germline): SGHVS, FQNEAQ. This CDR3 comprises 19 residues. The clonotype originates from a girl under 18 with multiple sclerosis. Sequenced sample: blood. V usage is TRBV7-8 and J usage is TRBJ2-3; 8 bases match TRBD2. CDR3 in amino acids: CASSLWSISSGLSTDTQYF. Here the CDR3 DNA reads TGTGCCAGCAGCTTATGGTCAATCTCTAGCGGGCTTAGCACAGATACGCAGTATTTT. Full variable domain (outside the CDR3, taken from reference TRBV7-8 and TRBJ2-3): GAGVSQSPRYKVAKRGQDVALRCDPISGHVSLFWYQQALGQGPEFLTYFQNEAQLDKSGLPSDRFFAERPEGSVSTLKIQRTQQEDSAVYLCASSLWSISSGLSTDTQYFGPGTRLTVL.